This record covers a single T cell receptor beta chain. These data are taken from a study of OX40 agonist ivuxolimab in advanced cancers. Libraries were prepared by immunoSEQ multiplex PCR; TCRdb keeps only in-frame clonotypes and omits some of them. The data show tens of thousands of clones, about 90% seen once. The CDR3 loop spans 14 amino acids. Trimming took 4 bases from V and 0 from J; bases not matched to a gene: 3. From germline, CDR1 is LNHDA and CDR2 SQIVND (reference sequence). This sequence originates from an adult with an advanced solid tumor such as melanoma, head and neck, liver or kidney cancer. Sequences were derived from CD4+ or CD8+ T cells sorted from blood, sampled in a trial of the OX40 agonist ivuxolimab. This chain joins TRBV19 and TRBJ2-7, with 7 bases aligning to TRBD2. The CDR3 is CASSNQRDSYEQYF. The CDR3 nucleotides read TGTGCCAGTAGTAACCAGCGGGACTCCTACGAGCAGTACTTC.